The 22 T cell receptor beta chains below all came from one sample that was sequenced in a study of blood T cell repertoires in COVID-19 (dated by TCRdb to 2018 to 2021). To prepare the library, the immunoSEQ multiplex PCR assay was applied. TCRdb retrieved this table from immuneACCESS and kept in-frame rearrangements only. Not all clones are present; in checked studies, unresolved V genes account for under half, and no reason is known for the remainder. For this sample the table gives tens of thousands of clones, of which roughly 84% were detected only once. 2.5% to 4% of the sample belongs to the ten largest clones. Material for sequencing was peripheral blood. Receptor source: a man in his forties with acute or convalescent COVID-19.

This chain links TRBV27 with TRBJ2-2; a possible D gene is TRBD2 (5 bases). The CDR3 covers 17 residues. Trimming removed 5 bases from V and 6 bases from J, with 22 bases in between. Germline lookup yields CDR1 MNHEY and CDR2 SMNVEV (reference sequence). CDR3 bases: TGTGCCAGCAGTCCCGTAAGTTCGGCCGGGGAGTCCGGGGAGCTGTTTTTT. It is translated as CASSPVSSAGESGELFF.

This chain connects TRBV14 to TRBJ2-7, with a tentative D call TRBD1 (6 bases). Germline loops: CDR1 SGHDN, CDR2 FVKESK. The CDR3 is made up of 13 amino acids. V was shortened by 4 bases and J by 7 bases, with 14 bases between the two germline ends. CDR3: CASSLHRVGEQYF. The CDR3 bases are TGTGCCAGCAGCCTCCACAGGGTAGGGGAGCAGTACTTC.

This clone was seen a handful of times. This chain uses TRBV5-6 with TRBJ2-3; tentative D call: TRBD2 (6 bases). The V end was cut by 2 bases, the J end by 6 bases, with 22 bases between. Germline CDR1 and CDR2: SGHDT and YYEEEE. This CDR3 is 17 amino acids long. CDR3: CASSFLRAGKNQDTQYF. The CDR3 region has the DNA TGTGCCAGCAGCTTCCTGCGGGCGGGAAAAAACCAGGATACGCAGTATTTT.

The chain employs TRBV27 and TRBJ1-2, with D possibly TRBD1 on 6 matching bases. Between the trimmed V and J ends, which lost 5 bases and 2 bases, there was a span of 15 bases. The CDR3 has 15 residues. Germline V gives CDR1 MNHEY, CDR2 SMNVEV (reference sequence). CDR3 coding DNA: TGTGCCAGCAGTCCCTTCCAGGGGTCGAACTATGGCTACACCTTC. Translation: CASSPFQGSNYGYTF.

The chain joins TRBV5-1 to TRBJ1-2; 7 nucleotides line up with TRBD1. The trim removed 3 bases at V and 5 bases at J, leaving 7 bases unmatched. This CDR3 region has 14 residues. Per the germline V gene, CDR1 is SGHRS and CDR2 is YFSETQ. CDR3 in amino acids: CASSSGQRAYGYTF. The CDR3 nucleotides are TGCGCCAGCAGCTCGGGACAGAGAGCTTATGGCTACACCTTC.

The chain employs TRBV4-3 and TRBJ2-5; TRBD1 is a possible D gene (5 bases). This CDR3 spans 15 amino acids. Trimming pared 3 bases from V and 5 bases from J, leaving 16 bases between. CDR1 is LGHNA and CDR2 is YSLEER in the germline V gene. This chain's CDR3 is CASSQLPGLRETQYF. Written as DNA, the CDR3 is TGCGCCAGCAGCCAGTTGCCAGGGCTTAGGGAGACCCAGTACTTC.

The chain carries TRBV23-1 and TRBJ1-2; 9 positions agree with TRBD1. TRBV23-1 is designated an ORF whose function remains uncertain. The CDR3 consists of 18 residues. V lost 4 bases to trimming and J lost 6 bases; unmatched junction nucleotides: 18. Here the CDR3 reads CASSPGEMRDRVLNGYTF. CDR3 DNA sequence: TGCGCCAGCAGTCCAGGGGAAATGCGGGACAGGGTTTTAAATGGCTACACCTTC.

The chain uses TRBV4-2 and TRBJ1-2; 8 bases are shared with TRBD1. The CDR3 contains 13 residues. Germline CDR1 is LGHNA and CDR2 is YNFKEQ. Trimming cost V 0 bases and J 10 bases; bases outside gene matches: 4. The chain's CDR3 is CASSQDLQGVYTF. The CDR3 coding sequence is TGTGCCAGCAGCCAAGACCTACAGGGGGTCTACACCTTC.

This chain links TRBV2 with TRBJ2-3; 9 bases are a match to TRBD2. The CDR3 runs to 15 residues. From germline, CDR1 is SNHLY and CDR2 FYNNEI. Unmatched junction bases numbered 9, after V lost 5 bases and J lost 6 bases. The CDR3 region is CASSQHGTSMDTQYF. In DNA form, the CDR3 reads TGTGCCAGCAGTCAACACGGGACTAGCATGGATACGCAGTATTTT.

This chain connects TRBV7-9 to TRBJ2-3; maybe TRBD1 (6 bases). Germline V gives CDR1 SEHNR, CDR2 FQNEAQ (reference sequence). The length of the CDR3 is 15 residues. Trimming cost V 3 bases and J 1 base, with 11 bases left between them. The CDR3 region has the DNA TGTGCCAGCAGCTTCGGACAGACGGGCACAGATACGCAGTATTTT. Its protein is CASSFGQTGTDTQYF. Based on the CDR3 plus reference TRBV7-9 and TRBJ2-3, the full variable domain is DTGVSQNPRHKITKRGQNVTFRCDPISEHNRLYWYRQTLGQGPEFLTYFQNEAQLEKSRLLSDRFSAERPKGSFSTLEIQRTEQGDSAMYLCASSFGQTGTDTQYFGPGTRLTVL.

This clone was detected only once. The chain combines TRBV7-3 with TRBJ2-5; unclear D gene. V was shortened by 4 bases and J by 1 base, with 10 bases between the two germline ends. This CDR3 contains 14 residues. Germline CDR1 reads SGHTA; CDR2 reads FQGTGA. CDR3 DNA sequence: TGTGCCAGCAGCTCCACCGGGTCCCAAGAGACCCAGTACTTC. Its protein is CASSSTGSQETQYF.

The chain recombines TRBV5-1 with TRBJ1-1; maybe TRBD1 (5 bases). CDR3 length: 14 residues. The germline V and J ends were trimmed by 7 bases and 1 base, with 14 bases remaining between them. Germline V gene data show CDR1 as SGHRS and CDR2 as YFSETQ. CDR3 protein: CASSSTQANTEAFF. CDR3 DNA: TGCGCCAGCTCCTCCACACAGGCGAACACTGAAGCTTTCTTT. Supplemented by reference TRBV5-1 and TRBJ1-1, the full variable domain reads KAGVTQTPRYLIKTRGQQVTLSCSPISGHRSVSWYQQTPGQGLQFLFEYFSETQRNKGNFPGRFSGRQFSNSRSEMNVSTLELGDSALYLCASSSTQANTEAFFGQGTRLTVV.

J is TRBJ2-3 and V is TRBV5-5; 8 positions match TRBD1. From germline, CDR1 is SGHKS and CDR2 YYEKEE (reference sequence). The CDR3 spans 16 residues. The ends lost 0 bases at V and 3 bases at J; junction bases unmatched: 6. The CDR3 coding sequence is TGTGCCAGCAGCTTGGCCGAAGGACAGGGTACAGATACGCAGTATTTT. Translating gives CASSLAEGQGTDTQYF.

The rearrangement uses TRBV10-3 and TRBJ1-3; unclear D gene. The CDR3 is 14 residues long. Germline CDR1 and CDR2: ENHRY and SYGVKD. The V end was cut by 5 bases, the J end by 8 bases, with 16 bases between. The CDR3 coding sequence is TGTGCCATCAGTTATGGTGAACTTGGGCACACCATATATTTT. Its protein is CAISYGELGHTIYF.

This rearrangement joins TRBV5-8 to TRBJ2-7; D is possibly TRBD2 (6 bases). This CDR3 has 16 amino acids. From germline, CDR1 is SGHTS and CDR2 YDEGEE. V was trimmed by 4 bases and J by 2 bases, leaving 19 bases between them. This CDR3 reads CASSPYHGSPTYEQYF. The CDR3 DNA reads as TGTGCCAGCAGCCCTTACCACGGGAGCCCGACCTACGAGCAGTACTTC.

The rearrangement joins TRBV12-5 to TRBJ1-5; perhaps TRBD1 as D (6 bases). Germline assignment: CDR1 LGHNT and CDR2 FRNRAP. Trimming took 5 bases from V and 0 from J, leaving 8 bases between them. This CDR3 comprises 14 residues. The CDR3 sequence: CASGRTVSNQPQHF. The CDR3 region has the DNA TGTGCTAGTGGTCGGACAGTTAGCAATCAGCCCCAGCATTTT. Variable domain in full (rest from reference TRBV12-5 and TRBJ1-5): DARVTQTPRHKVTEMGQEVTMRCQPILGHNTVFWYRQTMMQGLELLAYFRNRAPLDDSGMPKDRFSAEMPDATLATLKIQPSEPRDSAVYFCASGRTVSNQPQHFGDGTRLSIL.

This clone showed up just once. J is TRBJ1-2 and V is TRBV7-2; no clear D gene. The length of the CDR3 is 14 residues. CDR1 and CDR2 from the germline V gene are SGHTA and FQGNSA. Trimming pared 3 bases from V and 0 bases from J, leaving 8 bases between. CDR3: CASSFGDTNYGYTF. CDR3 nucleotide sequence: TGTGCCAGCAGCTTCGGCGACACTAACTATGGCTACACCTTC. Supplemented by reference TRBV7-2 and TRBJ1-2, the full variable domain reads GAGVSQSPSNKVTEKGKDVELRCDPISGHTALYWYRQSLGQGLEFLIYFQGNSAPDKSGLPSDRFSAERTGGSVSTLTIQRTQQEDSAVYLCASSFGDTNYGYTFGSGTRLTVV.

This chain connects TRBV4-2 to TRBJ2-1; D not certain. Looked up from germline, CDR1 is LGHNA and CDR2 is YNFKEQ. The CDR3 is 12 residues long. The V and J ends lost 0 bases and 6 bases respectively, with 3 bases between them. CDR3 in DNA: TGTGCCAGCAGCCAAGATCTCAATGAGCAGTTCTTC. Amino acids: CASSQDLNEQFF.

There are a few counts of this clone. The V and J genes are TRBV7-2 and TRBJ1-2; D remains unclear. Between the trimmed V and J ends, which lost 5 bases and 3 bases, there was a span of 10 bases. Per the germline V gene, CDR1 is SGHTA and CDR2 is FQGNSA. There are 13 residues in the CDR3. CDR3 bases: TGTGCCAGCAGCCTCGCCCGGTACTATGGCTACACCTTC. Amino acids: CASSLARYYGYTF. The variable domain in full, with the rest retrieved from reference TRBV7-2 and TRBJ1-2, is GAGVSQSPSNKVTEKGKDVELRCDPISGHTALYWYRQSLGQGLEFLIYFQGNSAPDKSGLPSDRFSAERTGGSVSTLTIQRTQQEDSAVYLCASSLARYYGYTFGSGTRLTVV.

J is TRBJ2-7 and V is TRBV11-2; D call uncertain. This CDR3 comprises 14 residues. With 0 bases removed from V and 7 bases from J, the gap between germline ends came to 13 bases. Looked up from germline, CDR1 is SGHAT and CDR2 is FQNNGV. The CDR3 here is CASSLEQTVPEQYF. In nucleotides, the CDR3 is TGTGCCAGCAGCTTAGAACAGACCGTGCCAGAGCAGTACTTC. Using reference TRBV11-2 and TRBJ2-7 for the parts outside the CDR3, the full variable domain is EAGVAQSPRYKIIEKRQSVAFWCNPISGHATLYWYQQILGQGPKLLIQFQNNGVVDDSQLPKDRFSAERLKGVDSTLKIQPAKLEDSAVYLCASSLEQTVPEQYFGPGTRLTVT.

This clone was found a few times. The chain is built from TRBV19 and TRBJ2-7; TRBD1 matches 7 bases. The CDR3 has 16 amino acids. J lost 3 bases, V lost 5 bases, and 13 bases had no gene match. Germline values: CDR1 LNHDA, CDR2 SQIVND (reference sequence). CDR3 in amino acids: CASSDPTGDLLYEQYF. CDR3 DNA: TGTGCCAGTAGTGACCCTACAGGGGACCTACTCTACGAGCAGTACTTC. The full variable domain, in which reference TRBV19 and TRBJ2-7 provide the parts outside the CDR3, is DGGITQSPKYLFRKEGQNVTLSCEQNLNHDAMYWYRQDPGQGLRLIYYSQIVNDFQKGDIAEGYSVSREKKESFPLTVTSAQKNPTAFYLCASSDPTGDLLYEQYFGPGTRLTVT.

CDR3 nucleotide sequence: TGTGCCAGCAGCGGCATTATGTGGGGGGGCGGCTATGGCTACACCTTC. This gives the protein CASSGIMWGGGYGYTF. J is TRBJ1-2 and V is TRBV28; D perhaps matches TRBD1 (6 bases). V lost 6 bases, J lost 4 bases, and 21 bases lay in between. CDR3 length equals 16 residues. Germline values: CDR1 MDHEN, CDR2 SYDVKM.